The following is a T cell receptor (beta chain) sequence with its context. V gave up 3 bases and J gave up 7 bases; unmatched junction bases: 5. The germline V gene encodes CDR1 SEHNR and CDR2 FQNEAQ (reference sequence). The CDR3 consists of 14 residues. The data belong to a study of CD8+ T cells in alopecia areata. Treatment denoted: oral pan-JAK inhibitor, 5-10 mg twice daily. As the sequencing template, cDNA was produced by extracting RNA and reverse transcribing it. Method: immunoSEQ multiplex PCR; TCRdb's copy keeps in-frame clones and lacks some. Of about 150,000 clones listed, under 70% are singletons.

The specimen comprised CD4+ T cells sorted from blood, sampled at week 4, from a patient treated with tofacitinib. This TCR was recovered from a human donor with alopecia areata. The rearrangement uses TRBV7-9 and TRBJ2-4; the match to TRBD1 covers 8 bases. The CDR3 DNA reads TGTGCCAGCAGCTTGGGGCAGGGGGCGAACATTCAGTACTTC. Protein sequence: CASSLGQGANIQYF.